This is a list of T cell receptor beta chains from one sample in a study of T cells expressing NK-cell markers. TCRdb reprocessed the 5' RACE reads and stores each CDR3 protein as one record, lacking DNA. This sample contains around 180,000 distinct CDR3 sequences. The material sequenced was blood T cells: a sorted CD56 or NKG2C T cell subset, CD4+ or CD8+ T cells, or bulk PBMC T cells (not recorded which). These receptors were obtained from a man aged 18 to 70 in good health. Both conserved end residues are part of each CDR3.

v_call	j_call	cdr3_aa
TRBV29-1	TRBJ2-3	CSVEDAASGGADTQYF
TRBV4-1	TRBJ2-1	CASTPSGGYNEQFF
TRBV6-2/TRBV6-3	TRBJ2-7	CASSLGQGARYEQYF
TRBV6-5	TRBJ2-7	CASSLEAVQYF
TRBV11-2	TRBJ2-7	CASSFRDSPYEQYF
TRBV12-3/TRBV12-4	TRBJ1-2	CASSLALAGPNYGYTF
TRBV4-1	TRBJ2-7	CASSQGGTGGNYEQYF
TRBV15	TRBJ1-1	CATSRGLGDHTEAFF
TRBV7-2	TRBJ1-1	CASSPRLFNTEAFF
TRBV7-8	TRBJ2-7	CASSSIGGIIPYEQYF
TRBV12-3/TRBV12-4	TRBJ2-5	CASSPNVAVAGGQETQYF
TRBV2	TRBJ2-7	CASMWGGEQYF
TRBV11-2	TRBJ2-5	CASSFIGTSGGSQETQYF
TRBV4-1	TRBJ2-3	CASSQGRSGGRDTQYF
TRBV13	TRBJ1-1	CASSSPMVWNTEAFF
TRBV15	TRBJ2-7	CATSEGTGETYEQYF
TRBV28	TRBJ1-5	CASSLPRQDIEYQPQHF